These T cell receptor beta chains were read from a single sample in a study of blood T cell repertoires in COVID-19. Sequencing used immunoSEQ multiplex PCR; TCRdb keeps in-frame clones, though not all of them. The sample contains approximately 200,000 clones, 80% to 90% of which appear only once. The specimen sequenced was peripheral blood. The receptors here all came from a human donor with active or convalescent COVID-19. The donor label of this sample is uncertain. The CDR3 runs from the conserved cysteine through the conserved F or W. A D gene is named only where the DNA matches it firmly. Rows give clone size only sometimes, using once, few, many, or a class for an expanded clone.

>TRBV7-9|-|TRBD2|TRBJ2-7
CASSRLAGTYEQYF
TGTGCCAGCAGCAGACTAGCGGGGACCTACGAGCAGTACTTC
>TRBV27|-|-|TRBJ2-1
CASRNNRGLAGDEQFF
TGTGCCAGCAGAAACAACAGGGGGCTAGCGGGAGATGAGCAGTTCTTC
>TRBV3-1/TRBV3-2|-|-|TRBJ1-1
CASSQQGGTEAFF
TGTGCCAGCAGCCAGCAGGGAGGCACTGAAGCTTTCTTT
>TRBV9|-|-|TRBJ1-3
CASSVEARTGNTIYF
TGTGCCAGCAGCGTAGAGGCCAGGACTGGAAACACCATATATTTT
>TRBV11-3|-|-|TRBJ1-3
CASSLHELSGNTIYF
TGTGCCAGCAGCTTGCACGAGCTTTCTGGAAACACCATATATTTT
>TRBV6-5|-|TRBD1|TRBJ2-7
CASSYRPGQGFYEQYF
TGTGCCAGCAGTTACCGACCGGGACAGGGTTTCTACGAGCAGTACTTC
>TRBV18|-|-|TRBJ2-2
CASSPRTANTGELFF
TGTGCCAGCTCACCGAGAACTGCGAACACCGGGGAGCTGTTTTTT
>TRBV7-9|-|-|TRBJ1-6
CASSLSTGAWSPLHF
TGTGCCAGCAGCTTAAGTACTGGGGCGTGGTCACCCCTCCACTTT
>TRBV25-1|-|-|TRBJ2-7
CASSKRQTDEQYF
TGTGCCAGCAGCAAGCGACAGACGGACGAGCAGTACTTC
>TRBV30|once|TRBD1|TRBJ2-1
CAWRGQAPNEQFF
TGTGCCTGGAGGGGACAGGCCCCTAATGAGCAGTTCTTC
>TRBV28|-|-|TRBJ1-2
CASSLSGANRNYGYTF
TGTGCCAGCAGTTTATCTGGGGCGAACCGAAACTATGGCTACACCTTC
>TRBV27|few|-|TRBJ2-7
CASRVRPGSFYEQYF
TGTGCCAGCAGAGTGAGGCCGGGAAGCTTCTACGAGCAGTACTTC
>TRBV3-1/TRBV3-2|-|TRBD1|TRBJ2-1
CASSRQGRHEQFF
TGTGCCAGCAGCCGACAGGGGCGGCATGAGCAGTTCTTC
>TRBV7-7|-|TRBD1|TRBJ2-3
CASSRGQGTDTQYF
TGTGCCAGCAGCCGGGGACAGGGTACAGATACGCAGTATTTT
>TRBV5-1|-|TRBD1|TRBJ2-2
CASRAGGTGELFF
TGCGCCAGCAGAGCAGGGGGCACCGGGGAGCTGTTTTTT
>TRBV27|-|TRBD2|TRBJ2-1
CASSFLFGLAGAEIYNEQFF
TGTGCCAGCAGTTTTTTGTTTGGACTAGCGGGGGCCGAGATCTACAATGAGCAGTTCTTC
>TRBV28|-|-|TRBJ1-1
CASSSRGTEAFF
TGTGCCAGCAGTTCTCGGGGTACTGAAGCTTTCTTT
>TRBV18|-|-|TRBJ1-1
CASSPRGGADTEAFF
TGTGCCAGCTCACCACGTGGGGGGGCGGACACTGAAGCTTTCTTT
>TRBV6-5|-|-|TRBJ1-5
CASRVGGKSNSPQHF
TGTGCCAGCAGGGTAGGGGGAAAGAGCAATTCGCCCCAGCATTTT
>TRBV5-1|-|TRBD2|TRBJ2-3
CASSYQISGASTDTQYF
TGCGCCAGCAGCTACCAAATTAGCGGGGCTAGCACAGATACGCAGTATTTT
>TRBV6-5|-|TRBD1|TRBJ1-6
CASSIGQGNSPLHF
TGTGCCAGCAGTATTGGACAGGGAAATTCACCCCTCCACTTT
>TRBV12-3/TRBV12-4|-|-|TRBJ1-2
CASTPQDYGYTF
TGTGCCAGCACCCCCCAGGACTATGGCTACACCTTC
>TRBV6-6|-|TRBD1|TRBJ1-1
CASSTPGQGAITEAFF
TGTGCCAGCAGTACACCGGGACAGGGGGCTATCACTGAAGCTTTCTTT
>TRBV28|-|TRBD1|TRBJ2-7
CATWTGLTYEQYF
TGTGCCACCTGGACAGGCCTTACCTACGAGCAGTACTTC
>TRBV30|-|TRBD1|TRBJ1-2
CAWSTGQGRGYTF
TGTGCCTGGAGTACCGGACAGGGACGAGGCTACACCTTC
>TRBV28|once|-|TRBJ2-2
CASSLHGELFF
TGTGCCAGCAGTTTACACGGGGAGCTGTTTTTT
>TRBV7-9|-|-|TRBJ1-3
CASSRSSGNTIYF
TGTGCCAGCAGCCGGAGCTCTGGAAACACCATATATTTT
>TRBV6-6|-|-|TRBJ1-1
CASGGYMNTEAFF
TGTGCCAGCGGCGGTTACATGAACACTGAAGCTTTCTTT
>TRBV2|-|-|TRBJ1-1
CASSEIFEIRGNTEAFF
TGTGCCAGCAGTGAAATTTTTGAGATTAGGGGCAACACTGAAGCTTTCTTT
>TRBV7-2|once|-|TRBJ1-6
CASCSVSGNSPLHF
TGTGCCAGCTGCTCCGTATCGGGTAATTCACCCCTCCACTTT
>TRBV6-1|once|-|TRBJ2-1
CASSGSGTGDLNEQFF
TGTGCCAGCAGTGGAAGCGGGACAGGCGACTTAAATGAGCAGTTCTTC
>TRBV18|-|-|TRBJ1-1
CASSLRGGTEAFF
TGTGCCAGCTCACTTCGAGGGGGAACTGAAGCTTTCTTT
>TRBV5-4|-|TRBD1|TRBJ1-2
CASSVDRGLLANYGYTF
TGTGCCAGCAGCGTAGACAGGGGGCTTTTAGCTAACTATGGCTACACCTTC
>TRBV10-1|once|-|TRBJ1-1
CASSSGTEAFF
TGCGCCAGCAGTTCCGGGACTGAAGCTTTCTTT
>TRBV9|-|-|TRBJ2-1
CASSAPWAGSSYNEQFF
TGTGCCAGCAGCGCGCCTTGGGCGGGGAGCTCCTACAATGAGCAGTTCTTC
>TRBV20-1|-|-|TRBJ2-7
CSASGLAFSYEQYF
TGCAGTGCTAGTGGGCTAGCGTTCTCCTACGAGCAGTACTTC
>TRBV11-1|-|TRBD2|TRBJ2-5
CASSQGLAGEETQYF
TGTGCCAGCAGCCAGGGACTAGCGGGGGAAGAGACCCAGTACTTC
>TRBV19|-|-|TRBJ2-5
CASSQPGSETQYF
TGTGCCAGTAGTCAGCCCGGGAGCGAGACCCAGTACTTC
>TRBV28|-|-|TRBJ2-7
CASSLSYLYEQYF
TGTGCCAGCAGTTTATCCTATCTCTACGAGCAGTACTTC
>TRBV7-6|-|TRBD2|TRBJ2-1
CASSLPRLAAYNEQFF
TGTGCCAGCAGCTTACCAAGACTAGCGGCCTACAATGAGCAGTTCTTC
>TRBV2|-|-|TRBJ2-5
CASSSDRRGGETQYF
TGTGCCAGCAGTTCCGACAGGCGTGGAGGAGAGACCCAGTACTTC
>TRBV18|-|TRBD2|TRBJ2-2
CASSPLSGSGVTGELFF
TGTGCCAGCTCACCCCTTAGCGGGAGTGGTGTCACCGGGGAGCTGTTTTTT
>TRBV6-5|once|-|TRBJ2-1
CASSYRGNEQFF
TGTGCCAGCAGTTACAGGGGGAATGAGCAGTTCTTC